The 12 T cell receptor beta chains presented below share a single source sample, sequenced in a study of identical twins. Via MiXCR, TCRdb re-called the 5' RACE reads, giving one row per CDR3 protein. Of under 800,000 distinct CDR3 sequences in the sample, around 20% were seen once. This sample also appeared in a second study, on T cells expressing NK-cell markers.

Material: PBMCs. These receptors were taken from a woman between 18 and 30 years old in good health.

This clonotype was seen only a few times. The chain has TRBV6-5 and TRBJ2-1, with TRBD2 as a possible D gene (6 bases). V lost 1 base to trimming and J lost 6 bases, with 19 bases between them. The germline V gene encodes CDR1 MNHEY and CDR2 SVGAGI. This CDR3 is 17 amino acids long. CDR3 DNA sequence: TGTGCCAGCAGTTACTTCCTTTCGGGACTCCCGGGCAATGAGCAGTTCTTC. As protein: CASSYFLSGLPGNEQFF.

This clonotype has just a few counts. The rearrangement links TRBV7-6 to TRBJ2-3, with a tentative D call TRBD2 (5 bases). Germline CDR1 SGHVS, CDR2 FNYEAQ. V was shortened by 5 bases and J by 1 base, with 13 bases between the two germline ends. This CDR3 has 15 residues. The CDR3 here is CASSTAARGTDTQYF. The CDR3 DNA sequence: TGTGCCAGCAGCACAGCGGCGCGGGGCACAGATACGCAGTATTTT.

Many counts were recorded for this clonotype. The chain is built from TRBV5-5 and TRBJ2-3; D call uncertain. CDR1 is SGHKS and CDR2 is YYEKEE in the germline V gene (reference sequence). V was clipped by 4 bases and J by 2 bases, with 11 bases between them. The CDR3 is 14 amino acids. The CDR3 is CASSLWGNTDTQYF. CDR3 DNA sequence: TGTGCCAGCAGCCTTTGGGGAAACACAGATACGCAGTATTTT.

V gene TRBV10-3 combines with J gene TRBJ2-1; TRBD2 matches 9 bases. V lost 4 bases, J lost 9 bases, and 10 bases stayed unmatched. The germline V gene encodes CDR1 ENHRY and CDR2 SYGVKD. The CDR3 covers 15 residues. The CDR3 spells CAISVGVAGVSEQFF. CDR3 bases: TGTGCCATCAGTGTTGGAGTAGCGGGAGTTAGTGAGCAGTTCTTC.

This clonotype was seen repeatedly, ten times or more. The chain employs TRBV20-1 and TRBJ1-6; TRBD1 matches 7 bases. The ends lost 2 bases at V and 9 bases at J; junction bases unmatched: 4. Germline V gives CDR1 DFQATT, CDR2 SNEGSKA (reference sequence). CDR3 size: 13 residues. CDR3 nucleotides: TGCAGTGCTAGAAAGACAGGGAGTTCACCCCTCCACTTT. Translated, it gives CSARKTGSSPLHF.

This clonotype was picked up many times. CDR3 loop: CSVGSSAEQYF. CDR3 sequence (DNA): TGCAGCGTTGGGTCCTCAGCCGAGCAGTACTTC. The chain combines TRBV29-1 with TRBJ2-7; no clear D gene. Germline V gene lookup returns CDR1 SQVTM and CDR2 ANQGSEA. The CDR3 runs to 11 residues. V lost 4 bases to trimming and J lost 6 bases, with 10 bases between them.

The CDR3 DNA sequence: TGCAGTGCCCCTGCTACGGGCTCCTCCTACGAGCAGTACTTC. Amino acids: CSAPATGSSYEQYF. The J gene is TRBJ2-7, the V gene TRBV20-1; D unclear. The V gene's germline CDR1 is DFQATT and CDR2 SNEGSKA (reference sequence). The CDR3 extends over 14 amino acids. V dropped 6 bases and J dropped 0 bases, with 15 bases sitting between them.

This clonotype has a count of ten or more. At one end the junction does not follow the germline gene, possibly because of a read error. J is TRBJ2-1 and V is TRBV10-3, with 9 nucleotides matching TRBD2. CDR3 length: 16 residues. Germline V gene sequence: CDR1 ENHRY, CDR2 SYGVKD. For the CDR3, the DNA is TGTGCCATCCGTGAGGGGGCTAGCGGGGCCCAGAATGAGCAGTTCTTC. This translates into CAIREGASGAQNEQFF.

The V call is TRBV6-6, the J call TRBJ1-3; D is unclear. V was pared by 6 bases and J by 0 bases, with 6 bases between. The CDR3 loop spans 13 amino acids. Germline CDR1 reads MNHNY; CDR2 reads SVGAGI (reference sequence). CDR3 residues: CASSPTSGNTIYF. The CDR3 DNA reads TGTGCCAGCAGCCCCACCTCTGGAAACACCATATATTTT.

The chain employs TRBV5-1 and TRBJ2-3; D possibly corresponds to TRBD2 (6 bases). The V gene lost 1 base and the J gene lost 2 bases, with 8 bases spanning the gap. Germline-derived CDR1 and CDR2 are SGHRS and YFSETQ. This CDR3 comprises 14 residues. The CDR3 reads CASSLPDYTDTQYF. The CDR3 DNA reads TGCGCCAGCAGCTTGCCGGACTACACAGATACGCAGTATTTT.

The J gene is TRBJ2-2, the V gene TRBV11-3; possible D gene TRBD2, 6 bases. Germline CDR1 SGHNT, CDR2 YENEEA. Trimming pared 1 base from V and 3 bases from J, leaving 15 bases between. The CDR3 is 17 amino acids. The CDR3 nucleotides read TGTGCCAGCAGCTTAGCCTCCGGGACTCAATACACCGGGGAGCTGTTTTTT. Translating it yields CASSLASGTQYTGELFF.

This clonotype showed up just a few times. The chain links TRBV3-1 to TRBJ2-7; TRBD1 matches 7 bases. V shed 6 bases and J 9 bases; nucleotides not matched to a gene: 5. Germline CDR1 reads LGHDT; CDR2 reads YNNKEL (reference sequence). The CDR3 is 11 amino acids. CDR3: CASRDRQVQYF. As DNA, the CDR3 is TGTGCCAGCAGGGACAGGCAAGTGCAGTACTTC.